This T cell receptor beta chain was recovered during a study of blood T cell repertoires in COVID-19. V lost 2 bases, J lost 10 bases, and 13 bases stayed unmatched. The CDR3 extends over 16 amino acids. The germline gives CDR1 MNHEY, CDR2 SVGAGI. Sequencing was performed with immunoSEQ multiplex PCR; in TCRdb, only in-frame clones are kept and a portion is missing. The sample consists of 160,000 or so clones, roughly 89% of them appearing once. The receptor's source is a woman aged 50 to 60 with acute or convalescent COVID-19. This chain joins TRBV6-5 and TRBJ2-1; 8 nucleotides align to TRBD2. Sequencing was performed on peripheral blood. CDR3 sequence: CASSYRKTSAEREQFF. The DNA of the CDR3 is TGTGCCAGCAGTTACCGGAAGACTAGCGCAGAGAGGGAGCAGTTCTTC.